Listed here is a single T cell receptor beta chain. Original methodology: Using reference gene primer amplification, nucleated cell counts were estimated. Data came from immunoSEQ multiplex PCR; TCRdb stores just in-frame clones and leaves some out. V, J and clone size were drawn from that table, and D and trimming were deduced from the DNA. Among 90,000 to 120,000 clones listed, roughly 90% were seen once. This CDR3 has 15 residues. CDR1 and CDR2 from the germline V gene are MDHEN and SYDVKM. The V segment lost 7 bases and the J segment 2 bases; nucleotides outside the gene matches: 11. This sample was included in a study of blood T cell repertoires in COVID-19. Study information: Samples taken during acute and convalescent COVID-19 were collected in the United States, Italy and Spain. In each case, the material was cDNA or gDNA derived from T cells, B-cell-depleted T cells, or PBMCs.

The rearrangement joins TRBV28 to TRBJ2-7; 7 bases map to TRBD2. The sequence was obtained from a human donor in a cohort sampled during active COVID-19. Sequenced: peripheral blood. CDR3 nucleotide sequence: TGTGCCAGCACCCCTGGGGGGGTTTTCACCTACGAGCAGTACTTC. Its translation: CASTPGGVFTYEQYF.